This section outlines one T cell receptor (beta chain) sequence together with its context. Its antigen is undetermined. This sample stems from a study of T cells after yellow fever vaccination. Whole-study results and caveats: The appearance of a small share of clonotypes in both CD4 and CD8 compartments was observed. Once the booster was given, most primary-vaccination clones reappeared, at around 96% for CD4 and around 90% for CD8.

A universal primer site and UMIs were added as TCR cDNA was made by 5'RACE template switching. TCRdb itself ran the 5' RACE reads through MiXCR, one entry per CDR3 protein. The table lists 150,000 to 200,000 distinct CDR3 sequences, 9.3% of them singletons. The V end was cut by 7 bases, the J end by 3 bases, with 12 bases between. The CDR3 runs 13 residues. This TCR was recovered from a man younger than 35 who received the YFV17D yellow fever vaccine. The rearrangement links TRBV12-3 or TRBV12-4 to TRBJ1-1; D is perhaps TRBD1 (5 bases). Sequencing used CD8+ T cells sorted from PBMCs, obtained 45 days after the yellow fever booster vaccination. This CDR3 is CASTLGGDTEAFF. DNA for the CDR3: TGTGCCAGCACCCTCGGGGGAGACACTGAAGCTTTCTTT.